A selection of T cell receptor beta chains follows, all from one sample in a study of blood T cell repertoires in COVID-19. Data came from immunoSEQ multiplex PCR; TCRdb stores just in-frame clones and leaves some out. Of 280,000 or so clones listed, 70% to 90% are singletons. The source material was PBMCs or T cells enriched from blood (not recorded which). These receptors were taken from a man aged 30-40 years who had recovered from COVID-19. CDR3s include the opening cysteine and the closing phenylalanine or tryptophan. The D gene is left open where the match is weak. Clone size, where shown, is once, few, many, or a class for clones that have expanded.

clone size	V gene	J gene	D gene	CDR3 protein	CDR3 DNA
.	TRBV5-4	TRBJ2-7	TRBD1	CASSEGQGEEQYF	TGTGCCAGCAGCGAGGGACAGGGTGAAGAGCAGTACTTC
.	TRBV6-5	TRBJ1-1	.	CASSYVGEGTEAFF	TGTGCCAGCAGTTACGTAGGGGAGGGCACTGAAGCTTTCTTT
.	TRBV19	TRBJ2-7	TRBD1	CASSSGTGNLEQYF	TGTGCCAGTAGCTCAGGGACAGGGAACCTCGAGCAGTACTTC
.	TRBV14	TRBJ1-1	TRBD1	CASRVTGANTEAFF	TGTGCCAGCAGGGTAACAGGGGCGAACACTGAAGCTTTCTTT
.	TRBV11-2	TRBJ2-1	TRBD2	CASSSGLVDEQFF	TGTGCCAGCAGCTCGGGACTAGTGGATGAGCAGTTCTTC
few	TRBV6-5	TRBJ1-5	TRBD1	CASSSGQTYSNQPQHF	TGTGCCAGCAGTTCGGGACAGACTTATAGCAATCAGCCCCAGCATTTT
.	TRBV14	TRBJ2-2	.	CASSPLGAANTGELFF	TGTGCCAGCAGCCCCCTGGGGGCCGCGAACACCGGGGAGCTGTTTTTT
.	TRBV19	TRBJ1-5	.	CASRIANSNQPQHF	TGTGCCAGTAGGATTGCTAATAGCAATCAGCCCCAGCATTTT
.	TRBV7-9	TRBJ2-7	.	CASSFWDSYPYEQYF	TGTGCCAGCAGCTTTTGGGACTCCTATCCCTACGAGCAGTACTTC
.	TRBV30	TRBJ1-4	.	CAWSQGLNEKLFF	TGTGCCTGGAGTCAGGGGCTTAATGAAAAACTGTTTTTT
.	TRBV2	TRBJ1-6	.	CASSEAPGKNNSPLHF	TGTGCCAGCAGTGAAGCTCCGGGAAAGAATAATTCACCCCTCCACTTT
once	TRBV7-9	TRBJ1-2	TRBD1	CASSSPHVSTGFNYGYTF	TGTGCCAGCAGCTCCCCTCATGTCTCGACAGGGTTCAACTATGGCTACACCTTC
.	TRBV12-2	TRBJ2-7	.	CAPDEGVRTYEQYF	TGTGCACCGGATGAAGGGGTCCGAACCTACGAGCAGTACTTC
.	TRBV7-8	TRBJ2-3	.	CASSPAGWGTQYF	TGTGCCAGCAGCCCCGCGGGCTGGGGTACGCAGTATTTT
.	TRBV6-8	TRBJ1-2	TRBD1	CASSSPPLDRDTNYGYTF	TGTGCCAGCAGTTCCCCACCCTTGGACAGGGACACTAACTATGGCTACACCTTC
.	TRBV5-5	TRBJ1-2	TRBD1	CASSLVAGTGAIGYTF	TGTGCCAGCAGCTTGGTGGCGGGGACAGGGGCAATCGGCTACACCTTC
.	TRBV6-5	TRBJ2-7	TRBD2	CASRRTSGASYEQYF	TGTGCCAGCCGTCGGACTAGCGGGGCCTCCTACGAGCAGTACTTC